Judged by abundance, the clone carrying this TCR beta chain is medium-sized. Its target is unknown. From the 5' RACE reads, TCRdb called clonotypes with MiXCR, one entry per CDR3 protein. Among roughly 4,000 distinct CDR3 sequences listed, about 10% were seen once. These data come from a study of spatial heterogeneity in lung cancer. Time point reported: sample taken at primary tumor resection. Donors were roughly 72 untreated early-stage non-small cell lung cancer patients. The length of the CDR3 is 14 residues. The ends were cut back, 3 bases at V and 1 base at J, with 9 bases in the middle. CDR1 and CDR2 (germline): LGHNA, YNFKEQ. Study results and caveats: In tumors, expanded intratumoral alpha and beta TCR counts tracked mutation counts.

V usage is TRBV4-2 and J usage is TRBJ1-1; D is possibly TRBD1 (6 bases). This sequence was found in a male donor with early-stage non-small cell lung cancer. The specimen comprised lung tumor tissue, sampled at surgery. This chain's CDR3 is CASSHQGTNTEAFF. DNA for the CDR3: TGTGCCAGCAGCCACCAGGGGACGAACACTGAAGCTTTCTTT.